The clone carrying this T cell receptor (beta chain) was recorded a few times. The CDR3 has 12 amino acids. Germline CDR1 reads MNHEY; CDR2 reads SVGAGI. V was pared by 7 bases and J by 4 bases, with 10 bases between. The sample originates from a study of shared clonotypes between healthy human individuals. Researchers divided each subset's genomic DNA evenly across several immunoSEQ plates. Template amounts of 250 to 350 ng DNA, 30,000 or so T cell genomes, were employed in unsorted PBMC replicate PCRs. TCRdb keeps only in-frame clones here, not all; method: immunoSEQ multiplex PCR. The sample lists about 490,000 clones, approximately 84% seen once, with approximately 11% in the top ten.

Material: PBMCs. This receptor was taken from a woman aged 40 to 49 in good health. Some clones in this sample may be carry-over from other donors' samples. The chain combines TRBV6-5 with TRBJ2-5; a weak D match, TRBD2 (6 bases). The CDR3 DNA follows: TGTGCCAGCACCCAGGGAGGAGAGACCCAGTACTTC. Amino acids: CASTQGGETQYF.